This TCR beta chain was captured by sequencing in a study of T cells expressing NK-cell markers. Study-wide context: Cells sorted as CD3+CD56+NKG2C+, CD3+CD56+NKG2C- and CD3+CD56-NKG2C+ T cells supplied the TCR beta repertoires. In the group of eight sequenced donors, seven were HCMV-seropositive and one was seronegative. Findings and limits, study-wide: The same clonotypes also predominated in the CD3+CD56-NKG2C+ fraction of a handful of donors. Of CD8+ T cells, 1.0-7.0% belonged to dominant NKG2C+ clonotypes in roughly six donors.

TCRdb reprocessed the 5' RACE reads and stores each CDR3 protein as one record, lacking DNA. This repertoire includes roughly 390,000 distinct CDR3 sequences. As to this clonotype: No antigen is known for it.

Sequences were obtained from blood T cells: a sorted CD56 or NKG2C T cell subset, CD4+ or CD8+ T cells, or bulk PBMC T cells (not recorded which). This TCR was sampled from a woman aged 45-65 years in good health.

CDR3 sequence reads: CASSTGGAKNIQYF. V gene TRBV12-3 or TRBV12-4 combines with J gene TRBJ2-4; TCRdb outputs TRBD1, but without DNA this stays unchecked. The CDR3 sequence is 14 residues long.